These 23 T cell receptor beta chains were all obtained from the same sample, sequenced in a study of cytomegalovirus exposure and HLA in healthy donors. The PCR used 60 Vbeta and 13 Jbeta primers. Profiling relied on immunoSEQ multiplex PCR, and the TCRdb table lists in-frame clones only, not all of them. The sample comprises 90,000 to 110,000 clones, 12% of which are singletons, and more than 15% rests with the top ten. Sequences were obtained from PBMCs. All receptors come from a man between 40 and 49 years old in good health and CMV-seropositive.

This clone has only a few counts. Here the CDR3 reads CASSLQGLTEAFF. The CDR3 region has the DNA TGTGCCAGCAGTTTGCAGGGTTTAACTGAAGCTTTCTTT. The rearrangement uses TRBV27 and TRBJ1-1; tentative D call: TRBD1 (5 bases). Trimming removed 3 bases from V and 5 bases from J, with 10 bases in between. The V gene's germline CDR1 is MNHEY and CDR2 SMNVEV (reference sequence). The CDR3 has 13 amino acids.

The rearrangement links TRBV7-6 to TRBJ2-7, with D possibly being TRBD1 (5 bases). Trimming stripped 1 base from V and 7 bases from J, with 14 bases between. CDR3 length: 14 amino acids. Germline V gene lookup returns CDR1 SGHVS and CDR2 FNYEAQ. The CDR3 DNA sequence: TGTGCCAGCAGCTTAGATGGGGCAGGCCGTGAGCAGTACTTC. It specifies CASSLDGAGREQYF.

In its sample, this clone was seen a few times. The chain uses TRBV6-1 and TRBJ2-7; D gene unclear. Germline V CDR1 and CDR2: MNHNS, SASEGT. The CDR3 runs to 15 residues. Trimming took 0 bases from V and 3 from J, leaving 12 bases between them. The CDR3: CASSEAPTEDYEQYF. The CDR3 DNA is TGTGCCAGCAGTGAAGCGCCAACCGAGGACTACGAGCAGTACTTC.

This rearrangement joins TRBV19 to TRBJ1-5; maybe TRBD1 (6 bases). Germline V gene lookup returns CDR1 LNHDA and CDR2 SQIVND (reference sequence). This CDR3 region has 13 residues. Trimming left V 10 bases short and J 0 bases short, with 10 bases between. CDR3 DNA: TGTGCCACAGGGGAAAATAGCAATCAGCCCCAGCATTTT. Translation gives CATGENSNQPQHF.

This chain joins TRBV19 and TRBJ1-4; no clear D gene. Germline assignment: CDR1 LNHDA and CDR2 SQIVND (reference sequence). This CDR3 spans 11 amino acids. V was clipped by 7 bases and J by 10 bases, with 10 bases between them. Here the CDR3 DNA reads TGTGCCAGTACTAGGGAGGGAAAACTGTTTTTT. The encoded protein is CASTREGKLFF.

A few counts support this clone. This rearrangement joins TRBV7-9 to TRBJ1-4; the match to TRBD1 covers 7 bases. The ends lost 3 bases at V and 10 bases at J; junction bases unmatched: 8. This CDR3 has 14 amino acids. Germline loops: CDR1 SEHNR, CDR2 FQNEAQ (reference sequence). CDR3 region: CASSLGQNGGKLFF. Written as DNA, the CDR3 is TGTGCCAGCAGCTTGGGACAGAATGGCGGAAAACTGTTTTTT.

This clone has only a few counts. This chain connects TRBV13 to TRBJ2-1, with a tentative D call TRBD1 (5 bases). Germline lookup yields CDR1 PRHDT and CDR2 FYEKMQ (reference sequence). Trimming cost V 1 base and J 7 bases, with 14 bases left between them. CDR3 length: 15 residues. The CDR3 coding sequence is TGTGCCAGCAGCTTAGAGGGGCAGACGGGTAATGAGCAGTTCTTC. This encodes CASSLEGQTGNEQFF. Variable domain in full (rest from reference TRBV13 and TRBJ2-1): AAGVIQSPRHLIKEKRETATLKCYPIPRHDTVYWYQQGPGQDPQFLISFYEKMQSDKGSIPDRFSAQQFSDYHSELNMSSLELGDSALYFCASSLEGQTGNEQFFGPGTRLTVL.

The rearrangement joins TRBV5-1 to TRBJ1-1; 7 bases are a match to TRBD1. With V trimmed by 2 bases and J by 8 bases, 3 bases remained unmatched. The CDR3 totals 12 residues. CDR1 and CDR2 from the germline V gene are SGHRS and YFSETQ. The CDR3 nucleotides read TGCGCCAGCAGCTTTCTGGACAGGGAAGCTTTCTTT. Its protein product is CASSFLDREAFF.

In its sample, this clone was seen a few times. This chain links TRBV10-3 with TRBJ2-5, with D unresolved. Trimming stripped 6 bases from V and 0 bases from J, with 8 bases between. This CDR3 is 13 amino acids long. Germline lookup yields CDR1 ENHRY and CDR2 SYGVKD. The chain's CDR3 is CAISLDNQETQYF. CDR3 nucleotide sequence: TGTGCCATCAGCTTAGACAACCAAGAGACCCAGTACTTC.

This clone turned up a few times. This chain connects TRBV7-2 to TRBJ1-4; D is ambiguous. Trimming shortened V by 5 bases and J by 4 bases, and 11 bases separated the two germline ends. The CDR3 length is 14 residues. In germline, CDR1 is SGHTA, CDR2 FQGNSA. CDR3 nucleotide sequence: TGTGCCAGCAGCCGTCCCGGTTTTAATGAAAAACTGTTTTTT. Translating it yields CASSRPGFNEKLFF.

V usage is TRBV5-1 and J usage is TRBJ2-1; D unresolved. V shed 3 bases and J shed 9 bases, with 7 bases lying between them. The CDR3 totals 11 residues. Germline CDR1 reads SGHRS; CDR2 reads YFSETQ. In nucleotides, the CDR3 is TGCGCCAGCAGCTCTGAGCGTGAGCAGTTCTTC. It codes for CASSSEREQFF.

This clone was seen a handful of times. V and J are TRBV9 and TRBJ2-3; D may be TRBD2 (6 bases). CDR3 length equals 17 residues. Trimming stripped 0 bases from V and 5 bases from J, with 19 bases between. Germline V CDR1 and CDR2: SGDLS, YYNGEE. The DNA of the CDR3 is TGTGCCAGCAGCGTAGGAGCGGGCCCCCGACGTGGAGATACGCAGTATTTT. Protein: CASSVGAGPRRGDTQYF.

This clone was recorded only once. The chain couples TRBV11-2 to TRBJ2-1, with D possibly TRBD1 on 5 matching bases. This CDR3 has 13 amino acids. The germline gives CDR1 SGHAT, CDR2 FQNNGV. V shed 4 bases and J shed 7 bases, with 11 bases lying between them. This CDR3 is CASSSPQGNEQFF. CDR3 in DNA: TGTGCCAGCAGCTCGCCGCAGGGAAATGAGCAGTTCTTC.

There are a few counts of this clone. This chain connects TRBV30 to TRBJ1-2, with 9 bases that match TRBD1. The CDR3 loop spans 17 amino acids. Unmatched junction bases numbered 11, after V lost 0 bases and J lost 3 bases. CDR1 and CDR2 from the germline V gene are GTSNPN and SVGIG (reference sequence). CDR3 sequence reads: CAWSVIRGQGYYYGYTF. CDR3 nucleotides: TGTGCCTGGAGTGTAATAAGGGGACAGGGATACTACTATGGCTACACCTTC.

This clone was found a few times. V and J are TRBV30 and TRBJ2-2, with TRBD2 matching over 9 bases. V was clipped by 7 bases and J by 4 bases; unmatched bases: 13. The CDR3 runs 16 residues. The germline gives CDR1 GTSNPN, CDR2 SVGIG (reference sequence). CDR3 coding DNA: TGTGCCTTCCAACTTGGTAGCGGGAGTGCCACCGGGGAGCTGTTTTTT. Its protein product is CAFQLGSGSATGELFF.

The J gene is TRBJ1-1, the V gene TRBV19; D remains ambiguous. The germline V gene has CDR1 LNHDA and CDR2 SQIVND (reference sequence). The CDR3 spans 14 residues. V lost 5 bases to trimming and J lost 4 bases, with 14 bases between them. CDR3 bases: TGTGCCAGTAGTCCTGGGAGTGGGTTCACTGAAGCTTTCTTT. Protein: CASSPGSGFTEAFF.

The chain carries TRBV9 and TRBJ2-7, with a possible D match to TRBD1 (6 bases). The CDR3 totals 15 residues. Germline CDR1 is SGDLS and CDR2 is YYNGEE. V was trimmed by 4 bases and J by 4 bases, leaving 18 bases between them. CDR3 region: CASSSLGQPIYEQYF. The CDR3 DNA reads TGTGCCAGCAGCAGCTTGGGACAACCAATTTACGAGCAGTACTTC.

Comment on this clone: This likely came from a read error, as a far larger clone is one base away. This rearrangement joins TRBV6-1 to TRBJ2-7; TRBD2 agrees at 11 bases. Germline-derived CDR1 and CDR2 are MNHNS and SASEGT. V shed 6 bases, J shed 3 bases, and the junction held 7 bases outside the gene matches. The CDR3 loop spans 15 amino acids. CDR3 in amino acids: CASSETSGIYYEQYF. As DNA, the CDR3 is TGTGCCAGCAGCGAGACTAGCGGGATCTACTACGAGCAGTACTTC.

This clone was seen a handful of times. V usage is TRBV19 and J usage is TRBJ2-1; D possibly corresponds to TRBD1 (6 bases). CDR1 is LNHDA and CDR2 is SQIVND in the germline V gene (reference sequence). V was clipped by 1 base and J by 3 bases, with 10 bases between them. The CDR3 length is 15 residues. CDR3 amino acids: CASSIAGGVYNEQFF. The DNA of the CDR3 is TGTGCCAGTAGTATAGCTGGGGGCGTCTACAATGAGCAGTTCTTC.

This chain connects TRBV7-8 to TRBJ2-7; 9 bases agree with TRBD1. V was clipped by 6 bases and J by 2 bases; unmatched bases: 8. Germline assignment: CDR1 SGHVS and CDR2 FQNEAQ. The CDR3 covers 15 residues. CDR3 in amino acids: CASSLQGAIPYEQYF. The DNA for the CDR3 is TGTGCCAGCAGTTTACAGGGGGCAATTCCCTACGAGCAGTACTTC. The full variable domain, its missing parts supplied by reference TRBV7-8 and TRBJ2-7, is GAGVSQSPRYKVAKRGQDVALRCDPISGHVSLFWYQQALGQGPEFLTYFQNEAQLDKSGLPSDRFFAERPEGSVSTLKIQRTQQEDSAVYLCASSLQGAIPYEQYFGPGTRLTVT.

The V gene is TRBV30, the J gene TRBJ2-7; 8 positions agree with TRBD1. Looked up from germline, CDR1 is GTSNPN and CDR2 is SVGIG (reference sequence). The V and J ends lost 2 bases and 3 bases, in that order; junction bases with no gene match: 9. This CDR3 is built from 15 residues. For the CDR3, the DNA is TGTGCCTGGAGTCCCGGACAGGGAGTAAGCTACGAGCAGTACTTC. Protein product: CAWSPGQGVSYEQYF.

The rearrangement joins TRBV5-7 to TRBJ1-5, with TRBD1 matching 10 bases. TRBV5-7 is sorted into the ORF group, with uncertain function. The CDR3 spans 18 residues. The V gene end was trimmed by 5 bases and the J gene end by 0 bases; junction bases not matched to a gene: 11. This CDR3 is CASRYQTGTGDSNQPQHF. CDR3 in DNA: TGTGCCAGCAGATACCAAACCGGGACAGGGGATAGCAATCAGCCCCAGCATTTT.

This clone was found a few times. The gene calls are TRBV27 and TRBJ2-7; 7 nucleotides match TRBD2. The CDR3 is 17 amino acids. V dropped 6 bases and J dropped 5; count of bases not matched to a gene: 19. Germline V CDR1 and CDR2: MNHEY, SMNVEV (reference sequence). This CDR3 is CASSPSRVAGRVHEQYF. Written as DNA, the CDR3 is TGTGCCAGCAGCCCCAGTCGGGTTGCGGGGAGGGTCCACGAGCAGTACTTC.